This TCR beta chain was recorded in a study of shared clonotypes between healthy human individuals. Study-level results: A few donors had 4% to 6.5% of their naive CD4 clonotypes in common.

In germline, CDR1 is GTSNPN, CDR2 SVGIG (reference sequence). CDR3 length: 14 amino acids. V was cut by 0 bases and J by 1 base, with 6 bases left in between. Repertoires were generated with immunoSEQ multiplex PCR, while TCRdb's copy carries only in-frame clones and drops some. The sample has 2 million to 2.5 million clones, almost 96% seen once. About this clone itself: As yet, its antigen is unknown.

J is TRBJ2-2 and V is TRBV30; D is unclear. The material sequenced was naive CD4+ T cells sorted from blood. Regarding subset: CD45RA+ positively selected. The sequence was obtained from a man younger than 30 in good health. CDR3 DNA sequence: TGTGCCTGGAGTGTTAGACGGAACACCGGGGAGCTGTTTTTT. This sequence encodes CAWSVRRNTGELFF.